Below, 10 T cell receptor beta chains from the same sample are listed, as sequenced in a study of T-cell memory formation after mild COVID-19. TCRdb re-called the 5' RACE reads through MiXCR, storing one row per CDR3 protein. The data show 450,000 or so distinct CDR3 sequences, with more than 20% seen just once and roughly an eighth held by the top ten. Sequencing input: PBMCs or a T cell subset sorted from them (not recorded which). These receptors originate from an adult woman who had mild COVID-19 (a few samples of this study predate the infection). Cell type and time point are not known.

Ten or more counts support this clonotype. V gene TRBV3-1 combines with J gene TRBJ1-5; 7 bases are shared with TRBD1. The CDR3 sequence is 13 residues long. Germline V CDR1 and CDR2: LGHDT, YNNKEL (reference sequence). J lost 8 bases, V lost 10 bases, and 11 bases had no gene match. The CDR3 nucleotides read TGTGCCACCGCTTCGGGACAGCGAGAGCCCCAGCATTTT. Its translation is CATASGQREPQHF.

The chain has TRBV9 and TRBJ2-7; 11 positions match TRBD2. Trimming removed 2 bases from V and 7 bases from J; junction bases left unmatched: 5. In germline, CDR1 is SGDLS, CDR2 YYNGEE. The CDR3 runs 14 residues. CDR3: CASSVTSGTGEQYF. CDR3 nucleotides: TGTGCCAGCAGCGTGACTAGCGGGACTGGTGAGCAGTACTTC.

The CDR3 protein is CASSNSGDWGTDTQYF. CDR3 bases: TGTGCCAGCAGCAACTCGGGAGATTGGGGCACAGATACGCAGTATTTT. The genes are TRBV21-1 and TRBJ2-3; no DNA check was done on the table's D call, TRBD2. TRBV21-1 is given as a pseudogene. The CDR3 spans 16 residues.

This clonotype was detected only a few times. This rearrangement joins TRBV5-4 to TRBJ2-7; D tentatively reads TRBD1 or TRBD2 (5 bases each). Germline V gene sequence: CDR1 SGHNT, CDR2 YYREEE (reference sequence). Deletions cut 0 bases from V and 4 bases from J, with 11 bases between. The CDR3 length is 14 residues. The CDR3 loop is CASSLEGGGYEQYF. The CDR3 DNA reads TGTGCCAGCAGCTTGGAAGGTGGGGGTTACGAGCAGTACTTC.

The rearrangement uses TRBV5-6 and TRBJ2-5; 11 bases match TRBD1. This CDR3 spans 15 amino acids. Per the germline V gene, CDR1 is SGHDT and CDR2 is YYEEEE. Germline trimming cut 4 bases from V and 4 bases from J; bases unmatched to any gene: 6. CDR3 DNA sequence: TGTGCCAGCAGCGCAGGGACAGGGGGTCCAGAGACCCAGTACTTC. It is translated as CASSAGTGGPETQYF.

The chain combines TRBV7-9 with TRBJ2-3, with D uncertain. This CDR3 is 17 amino acids long. The germline V and J ends were trimmed by 4 bases and 8 bases, with 25 bases remaining between them. Germline V gene data show CDR1 as SEHNR and CDR2 as FQNEAQ (reference sequence). CDR3 DNA sequence: TGTGCCAGCAGCTCTATACACCATAGTCTTAACCTGGGTACGCAGTATTTT. This gives the protein CASSSIHHSLNLGTQYF.

The genes are TRBV7-9 and TRBJ2-1; no definite D call. V was shortened by 4 bases and J by 5 bases, with 6 bases between the two germline ends. This CDR3 is built from 12 residues. From germline, CDR1 is SEHNR and CDR2 FQNEAQ (reference sequence). This chain's CDR3 is CASSYTNNEQFF. DNA for the CDR3: TGTGCCAGCAGCTACACGAACAATGAGCAGTTCTTC.

This clonotype was seen more than once but under ten times. The genes are TRBV9 and TRBJ1-5; 10 bases line up with TRBD1. CDR3 length: 15 amino acids. The germline gives CDR1 SGDLS, CDR2 YYNGEE. Unmatched junction bases numbered 0, after V lost 0 bases and J lost 3 bases. The CDR3 DNA sequence: TGTGCCAGCAGCGTAGGACAGGGGGCCAATCAGCCCCAGCATTTT. Encoded protein: CASSVGQGANQPQHF.

This clonotype has more than one count but fewer than ten. This sequence joins TRBV7-9 and TRBJ2-1; 7 bases fit TRBD1. There are 17 residues in the CDR3. The germline CDR1 and CDR2 sequences are SEHNR and FQNEAQ (reference sequence). V shed 4 bases and J 5 bases; nucleotides not matched to a gene: 14. The CDR3 sequence: CASSSDREWSRDNEQFF. The CDR3 DNA sequence: TGTGCCAGCAGCTCAGACAGGGAATGGAGTCGGGACAATGAGCAGTTCTTC.

This clonotype came up a few times. This sequence joins TRBV7-2 and TRBJ2-3, with D unresolved. V was cut by 2 bases and J by 6 bases, with 9 bases left in between. CDR1 SGHTA and CDR2 FQGNSA come from the germline V gene. The CDR3 is 13 residues long. The CDR3 nucleotides read TGTGCCAGCAGCTTATCCCGCGTTGATACGCAGTATTTT. Its protein is CASSLSRVDTQYF.